The 19 T cell receptor beta chains reported below all come from one sample, sequenced in a study of blood T cells in healthy people across ages. Then a second PCR, running roughly 7 to 11 cycles, was carried out with a sample-barcoded 5' primer and a J-beta primer mix. In TCRdb, the 5' RACE reads were re-called with MiXCR into one record per CDR3 protein. The sample contains about a million distinct CDR3 sequences, about 48% of which appear only once. The source material was blood. These receptors came from a man aged 30-40 years in good health.

The chain joins TRBV29-1 to TRBJ1-2, with TRBD1 matching over 9 bases. The length of the CDR3 is 16 residues. CDR1 is SQVTM and CDR2 is ANQGSEA in the germline V gene. V shed 6 bases and J 3 bases; nucleotides not matched to a gene: 14. CDR3 sequence: CSVWTGDSGGDYGYTF. DNA for the CDR3: TGCAGCGTCTGGACAGGGGACTCCGGGGGGGACTATGGCTACACCTTC.

This clonotype turned up a few times. The chain combines TRBV6-6 with TRBJ2-3; D gene ambiguous. V lost 4 bases and J 6 bases, leaving 8 bases between the germline ends. Germline-derived CDR1 and CDR2 are MNHNY and SVGAGI (reference sequence). CDR3 length: 12 residues. The CDR3 region has the DNA TGTGCCAGCAGTTTTAAAGGGGATACGCAGTATTTT. Translating it yields CASSFKGDTQYF.

This sequence joins TRBV6-1 and TRBJ1-1; D is unclear. This CDR3 contains 15 residues. Trimming removed 6 bases at V and 5 bases at J, with 19 bases between. The germline V gene has CDR1 MNHNS and CDR2 SASEGT. The CDR3, as DNA: TGTGCCAGCAGGACCCCGGGAGGGAGTGGGACTGAAGCTTTCTTT. Its protein product is CASRTPGGSGTEAFF.

This clonotype was seen once. This chain joins TRBV12-3 or TRBV12-4 and TRBJ1-1, with D tentatively TRBD1 (6 bases). Trimming took off 2 bases at V and 3 bases at J, with 13 bases between the two ends. This CDR3 region has 15 residues. In DNA, the CDR3 is TGTGCCAGCAGTTTACGGGGGCTGGAGCACACTGAAGCTTTCTTT. The encoded protein is CASSLRGLEHTEAFF.

This rearrangement joins TRBV20-1 to TRBJ2-7; 7 bases line up with TRBD1. Germline assignment: CDR1 DFQATT and CDR2 SNEGSKA (reference sequence). V gave up 5 bases and J gave up 8 bases; unmatched junction bases: 15. The CDR3 totals 14 residues. As DNA, the CDR3 is TGCAGTGCTCCCCAGACAGGGACCCGTGGGCAGCAGTACTTC. Translated: CSAPQTGTRGQQYF.

The chain links TRBV6-5 to TRBJ1-2; 9 bases line up with TRBD1. The junction had 5 bases not matched to a gene; V was cut back by 6 bases and J by 6 bases. Germline assignment: CDR1 MNHEY and CDR2 SVGAGI. This CDR3 comprises 13 residues. CDR3 residues: CASRPGTGNGYTF. CDR3 bases: TGTGCCAGCAGGCCCGGGACAGGGAATGGCTACACCTTC.

The chain combines TRBV6-2 or TRBV6-3 with TRBJ2-7; D might be TRBD1 (6 bases). The germline V and J ends were trimmed by 6 bases and 0 bases, with 15 bases remaining between them. Germline CDR1 is MNHEY and CDR2 is SVGEGT. The CDR3 is 15 amino acids. CDR3 amino acids: CASSRDRMLSYEQYF. In DNA, the CDR3 is TGTGCCAGCAGCCGTGACAGGATGCTCTCCTACGAGCAGTACTTC.

The chain uses TRBV7-3 and TRBJ1-1, with 7 bases aligning to TRBD1. The J segment lost 6 bases and the V segment lost 5 bases, leaving 6 bases of the junction unmatched. The CDR3 length is 13 residues. Germline V CDR1 and CDR2: SGHTA, FQGTGA. CDR3 coding DNA: TGTGCCAGCAGCCAGGGGGATAGCCCTGAAGCTTTCTTT. It codes for CASSQGDSPEAFF.

The genes are TRBV6-6 and TRBJ2-7; possibly TRBD1 for D (6 bases). Germline V lookup: CDR1 MNHNY, CDR2 SVGAGI (reference sequence). This CDR3 is built from 15 residues. V lost 2 bases to trimming and J lost 0 bases, with 11 bases between them. CDR3 sequence (DNA): TGTGCCAGCAGTTACGCTCAGGGGTTCTCCTACGAGCAGTACTTC. Amino acids: CASSYAQGFSYEQYF.

V and J are TRBV29-1 and TRBJ2-1, with D possibly matching TRBD2 (6 bases). This CDR3 contains 10 residues. Germline CDR1 reads SQVTM; CDR2 reads ANQGSEA. Trimming shortened V by 6 bases and J by 9 bases, and 9 bases separated the two germline ends. The CDR3 protein is CSVGGSEQFF. The CDR3 DNA follows: TGCAGCGTGGGGGGTAGTGAGCAGTTCTTC.

This chain links TRBV28 with TRBJ1-2; D is unclear. Trimming took off 4 bases at V and 3 bases at J, with 12 bases between the two ends. The length of the CDR3 is 14 residues. The germline V gene encodes CDR1 MDHEN and CDR2 SYDVKM. CDR3 coding DNA: TGTGCCAGCAGTTCTACCCCTCGCCACTATGGCTACACCTTC. Its protein is CASSSTPRHYGYTF.

This chain connects TRBV7-9 to TRBJ2-7, with D unresolved. CDR3 length: 12 residues. V lost 8 bases to trimming and J lost 2 bases, with 10 bases between them. Germline V CDR1 and CDR2: SEHNR, FQNEAQ (reference sequence). The CDR3 region has the DNA TGTGCCAGCCATTCGGAGACCTACGAGCAGTACTTC. Its translation: CASHSETYEQYF.

This chain joins TRBV6-6 and TRBJ2-3; unclear D gene. Trimming cost V 7 bases and J 0 bases, with 8 bases left between them. Germline CDR1 and CDR2: MNHNY and SVGAGI (reference sequence). CDR3 size: 13 residues. The chain's CDR3 is CASKSTSTDTQYF. CDR3 coding DNA: TGTGCCAGCAAAAGTACTAGCACAGATACGCAGTATTTT.

The table lists this clonotype with many counts. The gene calls are TRBV20-1 and TRBJ2-1, with 9 bases aligning to TRBD2. There are 15 residues in the CDR3. Germline CDR1 is DFQATT and CDR2 is SNEGSKA (reference sequence). V shed 6 bases and J 7 bases; nucleotides not matched to a gene: 13. This CDR3 is CSAKKGLAGNNEQFF. In nucleotides, the CDR3 is TGCAGTGCGAAGAAGGGGCTAGCGGGGAATAATGAGCAGTTCTTC.

The chain is built from TRBV14 and TRBJ2-4, with 8 bases identical to TRBD1. This CDR3 is 15 amino acids long. Losses at the gene ends were 1 base for V and 3 bases for J; bases not matched to a gene: 2. In germline, CDR1 is SGHDN, CDR2 FVKESK. Here the CDR3 DNA reads TGTGCCAGCAGCCAAGGAGGGACAGGCAAAAACATTCAGTACTTC. It yields the protein CASSQGGTGKNIQYF.

The chain uses TRBV6-5 and TRBJ1-4; D uncertain. The CDR3 extends over 15 amino acids. V was trimmed by 3 bases and J by 4 bases, leaving 12 bases between them. The germline V gene has CDR1 MNHEY and CDR2 SVGAGI. This CDR3 is CASSYSYSRNEKLFF. CDR3 coding DNA: TGTGCCAGCAGTTATAGTTACAGCCGTAATGAAAAACTGTTTTTT.

The chain links TRBV4-1 to TRBJ1-1; 7 bases match TRBD1. The CDR3 totals 17 residues. Germline V CDR1 and CDR2: MGHRA, YSYEKL. The ends lost 3 bases at V and 1 base at J; junction bases unmatched: 11. The CDR3: CASSQDGRGQRNTEAFF. The CDR3 nucleotides read TGCGCCAGCAGCCAGGATGGGAGGGGGCAGAGGAACACTGAAGCTTTCTTT.

There are many counts of this clonotype. The DNA of the CDR3 is TGTGCCAGCAGCCCGGGACAGGCTACAAGCTCCTACGAGCAGTACTTC. Translated: CASSPGQATSSYEQYF. V gene TRBV13 combines with J gene TRBJ2-7; 8 bases fit TRBD1. V shed 5 bases and J 0 bases; nucleotides not matched to a gene: 9. In germline, CDR1 is PRHDT, CDR2 FYEKMQ (reference sequence). The CDR3 runs 16 residues.

This clonotype was observed a handful of times. The chain combines TRBV6-2 or TRBV6-3 with TRBJ2-3; 8 bases fit TRBD2. In germline, CDR1 is MNHEY, CDR2 SVGEGT. The V and J ends lost 6 bases and 5 bases, in that order; junction bases with no gene match: 10. The CDR3 length is 15 residues. The CDR3 here is CASSSPTGGQDTQYF. DNA for the CDR3: TGTGCCAGCAGCTCCCCGACGGGGGGGCAAGATACGCAGTATTTT.